Shown below are 25 T cell receptor beta chains from a single sample sequenced in a study of human T cells and chemical hapten exposure. MiXCR, run by TCRdb on the RACE reads, gives a single entry per CDR3 protein. The sample has about 350,000 distinct CDR3 sequences, about 6% seen once; the top ten hold about 5%. Time point in this sample: patch test 2, 6 weeks after DPC sensitization. The treatment is: therapeutic diphenylcyclopropenone sensitization with weekly scalp DPC. The source material was whole blood, sampled in connection with sensitization to the hapten diphenylcyclopropenone (DPC). The receptor set was obtained from a woman aged 18-29 years with alopecia areata. Some clones in this sample may be carry-over from other donors' samples.

The chain employs TRBV12-3 or TRBV12-4 and TRBJ1-2; D is uncertain. The CDR3 loop spans 12 amino acids. Trimming pared 1 base from V and 8 bases from J, leaving 8 bases between. Here the CDR3 reads CASSLGQPGYTF. The CDR3 region has the DNA TGTGCCAGCAGTTTAGGCCAGCCCGGCTACACCTTC.

This clonotype was seen many times. The chain links TRBV6-1 to TRBJ1-5; possible D gene TRBD1, 6 bases. This CDR3 comprises 19 residues. V dropped 6 bases and J dropped 1 base, with 25 bases sitting between them. The V gene's germline CDR1 is MNHNS and CDR2 SASEGT. The CDR3 region is CASSPKGGGFDLSNQPQHF. In DNA, the CDR3 is TGTGCCAGCAGCCCGAAGGGGGGGGGCTTCGATCTGAGCAATCAGCCCCAGCATTTT.

This clonotype was observed a few times. CDR3 amino acids: CASNNGGLNGYTF. The CDR3 bases are TGTGCCAGCAATAATGGGGGCTTGAATGGCTACACCTTC. The rearrangement links TRBV7-2 to TRBJ1-2; D perhaps matches TRBD1 (6 bases). The CDR3 has 13 amino acids. Germline V gives CDR1 SGHTA, CDR2 FQGNSA. Trimming removed 7 bases at V and 6 bases at J, with 15 bases between.

In this sample, this clonotype turned up many times. The chain has TRBV12-3 or TRBV12-4 and TRBJ1-4; D is undetermined. V lost 8 bases to trimming and J lost 4 bases, with 14 bases between them. The CDR3 spans 14 residues. In DNA form, the CDR3 reads TGTGCCAGCTCGGTTGGCGGCATTAATGAAAAACTGTTTTTT. The encoded protein is CASSVGGINEKLFF.

This clonotype showed up many times. The chain employs TRBV5-4 and TRBJ1-2; D call uncertain. Per the germline V gene, CDR1 is SGHNT and CDR2 is YYREEE (reference sequence). The CDR3 is made up of 16 amino acids. V lost 0 bases and J 4 bases, leaving 16 bases between the germline ends. In DNA, the CDR3 is TGTGCCAGCAGCTTGGGCTTGACGACGGGGTTCTATGGCTACACCTTC. It translates to CASSLGLTTGFYGYTF.

This clonotype was detected ten times or more. This chain links TRBV5-8 with TRBJ2-6, with D maybe TRBD2 (6 bases). The V gene's germline CDR1 is SGHTS and CDR2 YDEGEE. The CDR3 has 17 amino acids. The V end was cut by 0 bases, the J end by 1 base, with 11 bases between. The CDR3 reads CASSLEAGGSGANVLTF. The CDR3 DNA reads as TGTGCCAGCAGCTTGGAGGCCGGAGGGTCTGGGGCCAACGTCCTGACTTTC.

The chain combines TRBV5-4 with TRBJ2-3; the D gene is possibly TRBD1 (5 bases). The CDR3 length is 14 residues. Trimming pared 2 bases from V and 5 bases from J, leaving 12 bases between. Germline V gene sequence: CDR1 SGHNT, CDR2 YYREEE (reference sequence). The CDR3 region has the DNA TGTGCCAGCAGCTTCAGGGTTAACGAAGATACGCAGTATTTT. It specifies CASSFRVNEDTQYF.

This clonotype was seen at least ten times. This chain links TRBV7-2 with TRBJ1-2, with D tentatively TRBD1 (6 bases). This CDR3 region has 14 residues. Per the germline V gene, CDR1 is SGHTA and CDR2 is FQGNSA. The V end lost 4 bases, the J end lost 2 bases, and 11 bases lay between the germline ends. The CDR3 nucleotides read TGTGCCAGCAGCTCGGTACAGGGAAACTATGGCTACACCTTC. Amino acids: CASSSVQGNYGYTF.

This clonotype was observed a handful of times. The rearrangement links TRBV3-1 to TRBJ1-1, with a tentative D call TRBD1 (5 bases). Germline lookup yields CDR1 LGHDT and CDR2 YNNKEL (reference sequence). The CDR3 contains 12 residues. The V end was cut by 4 bases, the J end by 5 bases, with 8 bases between. CDR3 nucleotides: TGTGCCAGCAGCCCAGGGTGGACTGAAGCTTTCTTT. Its protein is CASSPGWTEAFF.

This clonotype was detected many times. V gene TRBV29-1 combines with J gene TRBJ2-5; 9 bases are shared with TRBD2. This CDR3 region has 18 residues. V shed 6 bases and J 0 bases; nucleotides not matched to a gene: 17. Germline V CDR1 and CDR2: SQVTM, ANQGSEA. The CDR3 protein is CSVEYWGGGAEYQETQYF. Written as DNA, the CDR3 is TGCAGCGTCGAGTACTGGGGCGGGGGGGCAGAGTACCAAGAGACCCAGTACTTC.

This clonotype was observed a handful of times. CDR3 nucleotides: TGTGCCAGCAGATATACCGGGACAGTCGAGCAGTACTTC. Residues: CASRYTGTVEQYF. The chain recombines TRBV27 with TRBJ2-7; 7 nucleotides agree with TRBD1. The V segment lost 6 bases and the J segment 6 bases; nucleotides outside the gene matches: 8. The V gene's germline CDR1 is MNHEY and CDR2 SMNVEV (reference sequence). The CDR3 totals 13 residues.

The chain combines TRBV3-1 with TRBJ1-5; D is unresolved. V lost 3 bases, J lost 6 bases, and 9 bases lay in between. The germline V gene has CDR1 LGHDT and CDR2 YNNKEL (reference sequence). CDR3 size: 13 residues. The CDR3 reads CASSQQVGQPQHF. The CDR3 nucleotides read TGTGCCAGCAGCCAGCAGGTGGGTCAGCCCCAGCATTTT.

Concerning this clonotype itself: Because the CDR3 is missing its conserved closing phenylalanine or tryptophan, this is likely a read error. The chain carries TRBV5-6 and TRBJ2-3; 9 nucleotides align to TRBD2. Per germline, CDR1 SGHDT and CDR2 YYEEEE. CDR3 length equals 15 residues. Losses at the gene ends were 1 base for V and 2 bases for J; bases not matched to a gene: 2. The CDR3 nucleotides are TGTGCCAGCAGCTTGCTAGCGGGGACCACAGATACGCAGTATATT. Protein sequence: CASSLLAGTTDTQYI.

This clonotype was seen many times. The gene calls are TRBV7-2 and TRBJ1-2; a weak D match, TRBD1 (6 bases). Trimming shortened V by 4 bases and J by 4 bases, and 16 bases separated the two germline ends. Germline CDR1 is SGHTA and CDR2 is FQGNSA. This CDR3 is built from 15 residues. Here the CDR3 reads CASSSHQGYGYGYTF. CDR3 nucleotides: TGTGCCAGCAGCTCCCATCAGGGGTACGGCTATGGCTACACCTTC.

This clonotype was recorded many times. The chain couples TRBV6-6 to TRBJ1-5; 11 nucleotides match TRBD1. Germline CDR1 reads MNHNY; CDR2 reads SVGAGI (reference sequence). CDR3 length: 14 amino acids. J gave up 4 bases and V 6 bases, and 2 bases lay outside the gene matches. The DNA of the CDR3 is TGTGCCAGCAGCGGACAGGGGGCTAATCAGCCCCAGCATTTT. This codes for CASSGQGANQPQHF.

V is TRBV20-1 and J is TRBJ1-2; D not resolved. The CDR3 extends over 14 amino acids. V was cut by 0 bases and J by 6 bases, with 14 bases left in between. Germline assignment: CDR1 DFQATT and CDR2 SNEGSKA (reference sequence). CDR3 in amino acids: CSARDFDKTDGYTF. CDR3 nucleotide sequence: TGCAGTGCTAGAGACTTCGACAAAACGGATGGCTACACCTTC.

This clonotype occurred a few times. The chain has TRBV2 and TRBJ1-1, with D unclear. CDR1 and CDR2 from the germline V gene are SNHLY and FYNNEI. Between the trimmed V and J ends, which lost 7 bases and 0 bases, there was a span of 15 bases. The CDR3 totals 15 residues. CDR3 amino acids: CASILLPVMNTEAFF. The CDR3 DNA is TGTGCCAGCATCTTATTGCCGGTCATGAACACTGAAGCTTTCTTT.

This clonotype was counted at least ten times. The chain links TRBV9 to TRBJ2-3; D not certain. The CDR3 consists of 9 residues. Germline V gene sequence: CDR1 SGDLS, CDR2 YYNGEE. V lost 7 bases and J 7 bases, leaving 4 bases between the germline ends. Here the CDR3 reads CASENTQYF. The DNA for the CDR3 is TGTGCCAGCGAAAATACGCAGTATTTT.

This clonotype was observed many times. The chain recombines TRBV7-9 with TRBJ1-2; a possible D gene is TRBD1 (5 bases). Trimming stripped 0 bases from V and 8 bases from J, with 13 bases between. Germline CDR1 SEHNR, CDR2 FQNEAQ (reference sequence). The CDR3 spans 14 residues. The CDR3 sequence is CASSLAIMTEGYTF. In DNA form, the CDR3 reads TGTGCCAGCAGCTTAGCTATAATGACAGAAGGCTACACCTTC.

CDR3 loop: CASSIATGYNQPQHF. CDR3 bases: TGTGCCAGTAGTATTGCGACAGGATACAATCAGCCCCAGCATTTT. The chain couples TRBV19 to TRBJ1-5; a weak D match, TRBD1 (6 bases). The CDR3 loop spans 15 amino acids. V lost 3 bases and J lost 3, with 12 bases in between. The V gene's germline CDR1 is LNHDA and CDR2 SQIVND (reference sequence). The full variable domain, completed using reference TRBV19 and TRBJ1-5, is DGGITQSPKYLFRKEGQNVTLSCEQNLNHDAMYWYRQDPGQGLRLIYYSQIVNDFQKGDIAEGYSVSREKKESFPLTVTSAQKNPTAFYLCASSIATGYNQPQHFGDGTRLSIL.

This chain uses TRBV11-1 with TRBJ2-6, with 8 bases identical to TRBD1. CDR1 SGHAT and CDR2 FQDESV come from the germline V gene (reference sequence). The ends lost 5 bases at V and 2 bases at J; junction bases unmatched: 11. This CDR3 has 18 residues. CDR3 in amino acids: CASSPGTGASTGANVLTF. The CDR3 nucleotides are TGTGCCAGCAGCCCCGGGACAGGCGCCTCTACTGGGGCCAACGTCCTGACTTTC.

This clonotype has a handful of counts. The gene calls are TRBV12-3 or TRBV12-4 and TRBJ2-4, with TRBD2 identical over 8 bases. CDR3 length: 19 residues. V lost 0 bases and J lost 3; bases outside the gene matches: 13. The CDR3 DNA sequence: TGTGCCAGCAGTTTAGCAGGACGGGTAGCGGGGCGCTTCAAAAACATTCAGTACTTC. Translating it yields CASSLAGRVAGRFKNIQYF.

This clonotype appeared many times. The chain uses TRBV14 and TRBJ1-1, with D unresolved. The germline CDR1 and CDR2 sequences are SGHDN and FVKESK. This CDR3 comprises 13 residues. V shed 4 bases and J shed 5 bases, with 11 bases lying between them. The CDR3 protein is CASSPQTGTEAFF. The CDR3 DNA reads as TGTGCCAGCAGCCCTCAGACGGGGACTGAAGCTTTCTTT.

This rearrangement joins TRBV6-2 or TRBV6-3 to TRBJ1-5; TRBD1 is a possible D gene (5 bases). V was cut by 6 bases and J by 0 bases, with 9 bases left in between. Germline assignment: CDR1 MNHEY and CDR2 SVGEGT. The CDR3 sequence is 14 residues long. The CDR3 loop is CASRDNYSNQPQHF. The CDR3, as DNA: TGTGCCAGCAGGGACAACTATAGCAATCAGCCCCAGCATTTT.

This clonotype was seen a handful of times. The gene calls are TRBV28 and TRBJ2-2, with D possibly being TRBD1 (5 bases). V shed 7 bases and J shed 3 bases, with 9 bases lying between them. Per germline, CDR1 MDHEN and CDR2 SYDVKM. The CDR3 is made up of 13 amino acids. The DNA for the CDR3 is TGTGCCAGCATAAGGGGATACACCGGGGAGCTGTTTTTT. It codes for CASIRGYTGELFF. Looking up the rest from reference TRBV28 and TRBJ2-2 gives the full variable domain: DVKVTQSSRYLVKRTGEKVFLECVQDMDHENMFWYRQDPGLGLRLIYFSYDVKMKEKGDIPEGYSVSREKKERFSLILESASTNQTSMYLCASIRGYTGELFFGEGSRLTVL.